This is a list of T cell receptor beta chains from one sample in a study of shared clonotypes between healthy human individuals. The table came from immunoSEQ multiplex PCR; TCRdb's copy has only in-frame clones and leaves some out. The sample includes fewer than 2.5 million clones, roughly 93% of them seen just once. Sequencing was performed on naive CD4+ T cells from PBMCs. Receptors were obtained from a man aged 18-30 years in good health. Some clones in this sample may be carry-over from other donors' samples. The CDR3 runs from the conserved cysteine through the conserved F or W. The order of the fields is clone size, V gene, D gene, J gene, CDR3 protein, CDR3 DNA. The D gene is left open where the match is weak. The size of a clone is reported for some rows only, either as once, few or many, or as a class for expanded clones.

>once|TRBV9|TRBD2|TRBJ2-1
CASSVDASGNYNEQFF
TGTGCCAGCAGCGTAGACGCTAGCGGGAACTACAATGAGCAGTTCTTC
>.|TRBV19|TRBD1|TRBJ1-5
CASSIPGGWGNQPQHF
TGTGCCAGTAGTATCCCAGGGGGCTGGGGCAATCAGCCCCAGCATTTT
>.|TRBV5-1|.|TRBJ2-5
CASSPGMETQYF
TGCGCCAGCAGCCCCGGGATGGAGACCCAGTACTTC
>.|TRBV11-2|.|TRBJ2-7
CASRPPGPYMKLDYEQYF
TGTGCCAGCAGGCCACCGGGACCGTACATGAAACTTGATTACGAGCAGTACTTC
>.|TRBV7-2|TRBD1|TRBJ2-7
CASSPDRGQYEQYF
TGTGCCAGCAGCCCCGACAGGGGGCAATACGAGCAGTACTTC
>.|TRBV2|.|TRBJ2-5
CASSVSRSQETQYF
TGTGCCAGCAGTGTAAGCAGAAGTCAAGAGACCCAGTACTTC
>.|TRBV30|.|TRBJ1-4
CAWSVGPRDEKLFF
TGTGCCTGGAGTGTCGGCCCCAGGGACGAAAAACTGTTTTTT
>once|TRBV5-8|.|TRBJ1-4
CASSHPPSPATNEKLFF
TGTGCCAGCAGCCACCCCCCCTCTCCGGCAACTAATGAAAAACTGTTTTTT
>.|TRBV27|.|TRBJ2-5
CASSFRGTETQYF
TGTGCCAGCAGTTTTCGGGGTACAGAGACCCAGTACTTC
>.|TRBV28|TRBD1|TRBJ2-7
CASSPRTGFRYEQYF
TGTGCCAGCAGTCCCCGGACAGGGTTTAGGTACGAGCAGTACTTC
>.|TRBV5-1|TRBD2|TRBJ2-2
CASSQRGGGRHTGELFF
TGCGCCAGCAGCCAACGCGGTGGCGGGAGACACACCGGGGAGCTGTTTTTT
>once|TRBV6-5|.|TRBJ2-1
CASSPTGATYNEQFF
TGTGCCAGCAGTCCAACGGGAGCCACTTACAATGAGCAGTTCTTC
>.|TRBV4-1|.|TRBJ2-1
CASSQGVPLGWNEQFF
TGCGCCAGCAGCCAAGGCGTACCGCTCGGTTGGAATGAGCAGTTCTTC
>.|TRBV28|.|TRBJ2-7
CASADRPSSYEQYF
TGTGCCAGCGCCGACAGGCCAAGCTCCTACGAGCAGTACTTC
>.|TRBV10-3|TRBD2|TRBJ2-7
CAISGTSGSIEQYF
TGTGCCATCAGCGGGACTAGCGGGAGCATCGAGCAGTACTTC
>.|TRBV11-3|TRBD2|TRBJ2-3
CASSPGLAGGTDTQYF
TGTGCCAGCAGCCCAGGACTAGCGGGAGGCACAGATACGCAGTATTTT
>.|TRBV28|TRBD1|TRBJ2-7
CASRVTGGEQYF
TGTGCCAGCAGGGTGACAGGGGGCGAGCAGTACTTC
>.|TRBV18|.|TRBJ1-2
CASSPEGTSYGYTF
TGTGCCAGCTCACCAGAAGGAACCTCCTATGGCTACACCTTC
>once|TRBV11-2|TRBD1|TRBJ2-7
CASSLGDRLAPSYEQYF
TGTGCCAGCAGCTTAGGGGACAGGCTCGCACCTTCCTACGAGCAGTACTTC
>.|TRBV18|.|TRBJ1-1
CASSPDLNTEAFF
TGTGCCAGCTCACCAGATTTAAACACTGAAGCTTTCTTT